This T cell receptor (beta chain) originates from a study of T cell responses to AZD1222 COVID-19 vaccine. Study results and limitations: Among the donors, most were white British and more were female, and clonal diversity was possibly underestimated. Within unmutated variant regions lay the reported targets of nearly half of spike-specific TCRs. Only a handful of people who got AZD1222 tested seropositive at baseline.

The CDR3 covers 16 residues. The germline CDR1 and CDR2 sequences are SGDLS and YYNGEE. The V gene lost 0 bases and the J gene lost 1 base, with 10 bases spanning the gap. Assay used: immunoSEQ multiplex PCR; TCRdb lists only in-frame clones, some missing. The sample records roughly 180,000 clones, about 91% being singletons. Concerning this clone: The antigen is undetermined.

The study pooled second doses at about 4 or about 12 weeks. The source material was peripheral blood, sampled 28 days after the second AZD1222 dose. This clonotype was sampled from an adult who received the AZD1222 COVID-19 vaccine. The rearrangement uses TRBV9 and TRBJ2-2; D is unresolved. CDR3 DNA sequence: TGTGCCAGCAGCGTAGGTTGGAACCAGAACACCGGGGAGCTGTTTTTT. Translation gives CASSVGWNQNTGELFF.